Listed below are T cell receptor beta chains from one sample, sequenced in a study of control samples from healthy donors and cancer patients. The repertoire was sequenced with immunoSEQ multiplex PCR; TCRdb's copy has only in-frame clones and lacks some. The data hold about 170,000 clones, with roughly nine tenths observed a single time. The sequenced sample consisted of blood. The receptors shown here come from a woman aged 30 to 39 in good health. The CDR3 runs from the conserved cysteine through the conserved F or W. Each record gives: clone size, J gene, V gene, D gene, CDR3 DNA, CDR3 protein. A D gene is named only where the DNA matches it firmly. A row's size may be missing; if present it is once, few, many or a size class.

once TRBJ2-3 TRBV19 TRBD2 TGTGCCAGTAGTCTAGCGGGGGGAGATACGCAGTATTTT CASSLAGGDTQYF
NA TRBJ2-3 TRBV4-2 NA TGTGCCAGCAGCCAAGATGAACATAGCACAGATACGCAGTATTTT CASSQDEHSTDTQYF
NA TRBJ2-5 TRBV6-2/TRBV6-3 TRBD2 TGTGCCAGCAGTAACAGCGGGAGTTGGGAGACCCAGTACTTC CASSNSGSWETQYF
NA TRBJ1-1 TRBV4-1 TRBD1 TGCGCCAGCAGCCAGTGGACAGGGGGCGGCACTGAAGCTTTCTTT CASSQWTGGGTEAFF
NA TRBJ2-2 TRBV5-1 NA TGCGCCAGCAGCTTGGGACAGGACACCGGGGAGCTGTTTTTT CASSLGQDTGELFF
few TRBJ2-5 TRBV7-7 NA TGTGCCAGCAGCTTATTAAACGGGTTGGAGACCCAGTACTTC CASSLLNGLETQYF
once TRBJ1-2 TRBV4-2 NA TGTGCCAGCAGCCAAGATGCATCTAACTATGGCTACACCTTC CASSQDASNYGYTF
NA TRBJ2-7 TRBV7-9 TRBD2 TGTGCCAGCAGCGCACGGGAGGGCCCTTACGAGCAGTACTTC CASSAREGPYEQYF
NA TRBJ2-7 TRBV7-9 NA TGTGCCAGCTCGACCAGGAGCTCCTACGAGCAGTACTTC CASSTRSSYEQYF
NA TRBJ2-1 TRBV6-5 NA TGTGCCAGCAGTTACGGTGGGAACAATGAGCAGTTCTTC CASSYGGNNEQFF
NA TRBJ2-2 TRBV11-2 NA TGTGCCAGCAGCTTAGAGGGGGCCGGGGGCGCCACCGGGGAGCTGTTTTTT CASSLEGAGGATGELFF
NA TRBJ2-1 TRBV11-2 TRBD2 TGTGCCAGCAGACCAGCGGGGGGGCCGGGGAATGAGCAGTTCTTC CASRPAGGPGNEQFF
NA TRBJ2-5 TRBV18 TRBD1 TGTGCCAGCTCACGACCGGGACAGAAAGAGACCCAGTACTTC CASSRPGQKETQYF
NA TRBJ2-5 TRBV11-3 TRBD2 TGTGCCAGCAGCTCCGGACTAGCGGGAGGAAGGCAAGAGACCCAGTACTTC CASSSGLAGGRQETQYF
NA TRBJ1-1 TRBV28 NA TGTGCCAGCAGTTTTTTGGGAGGAGCTTTCTTT CASSFLGGAFF
NA TRBJ1-6 TRBV5-6 NA TGTGCCAGCAGCTTGAGGCAGGCTAATTCACCCCTCCACTTT CASSLRQANSPLHF
NA TRBJ2-1 TRBV11-3 NA TGTGCCAGCAGCCACCGGGACTCCTCCAATGAGCAGTTCTTC CASSHRDSSNEQFF
NA TRBJ1-4 TRBV19 NA TGTGCCAGTAGTCCTCATCCTGGAGAAAAACTGTTTTTT CASSPHPGEKLFF
NA TRBJ2-1 TRBV7-8 TRBD2 TGTGCCAGCAGCTTAGTCCCAGCGGGAGGGTACAATGAGCAGTTCTTC CASSLVPAGGYNEQFF
NA TRBJ1-2 TRBV29-1 NA TGCAGCGTTGAAATAAACTATGGCTACACCTTC CSVEINYGYTF
NA TRBJ1-1 TRBV11-3 TRBD1 TGTGCCAGCAGCTTGACAGGGGGGGCGAACACTGAAGCTTTCTTT CASSLTGGANTEAFF
NA TRBJ2-7 TRBV19 NA TGTGCCAGTAGTATGTATGGGGCAGGGGGGGCCTACGAGCAGTACTTC CASSMYGAGGAYEQYF
NA TRBJ1-1 TRBV27 TRBD1 TGTGCCAGCAGTTCCAGGGGGCGCGGGGTAGCTTTCTTT CASSSRGRGVAFF
NA TRBJ2-7 TRBV11-3 NA TGTGCCAGCAGCTTAGCGGGAGTTGTCTACGAGCAGTACTTC CASSLAGVVYEQYF
NA TRBJ2-3 TRBV6-6 NA TGTGCCAGCAGTTACTCTCCTAGCGTGGATACGCAGTATTTT CASSYSPSVDTQYF
once TRBJ1-3 TRBV6-6 NA TGTGCCAGCAGTTACAGGGGAGGAAACACCATATATTTT CASSYRGGNTIYF
NA TRBJ2-3 TRBV19 TRBD2 TGTGCCAGTAGTATAGTTCCGACTAGCGGGAGGTCAGATACGCAGTATTTT CASSIVPTSGRSDTQYF
NA TRBJ1-1 TRBV7-3 NA TGTGCCAGCAGCTTATCACCCCTTAACACTGAAGCTTTCTTT CASSLSPLNTEAFF
few TRBJ2-3 TRBV7-7 NA TGTGCTAGCAGCTTAAGTACCTCCGATACGCAGTATTTT CASSLSTSDTQYF
NA TRBJ2-3 TRBV5-6 NA TGTGCCAGCAGCTTGGATCGACAGTACACAGATACGCAGTATTTT CASSLDRQYTDTQYF
NA TRBJ1-4 TRBV5-4 TRBD1 TGTGCCAGCAGTACCGACAGGGGGCGAAAACTGTTTTTT CASSTDRGRKLFF
NA TRBJ2-1 TRBV7-9 NA TGTGCCAGCAGCTTAGGCAGTTACAATGAGCAGTTCTTC CASSLGSYNEQFF
NA TRBJ2-1 TRBV30 NA TGTGCCTGGAGTGTACTCGGCCCACGCGATGAGCAGTTCTTC CAWSVLGPRDEQFF
NA TRBJ1-1 TRBV11-2 NA TGTGCCAGCAGCGGACAGCACACTGAAGCTTTCTTT CASSGQHTEAFF
NA TRBJ1-2 TRBV3-1/TRBV3-2 TRBD1 TGTGCCAGCAGCAGACAGGGGGCGAGCGGCTACACCTTC CASSRQGASGYTF
NA TRBJ2-1 TRBV7-7 TRBD2 TGTGCCAGCAGCTTAGGGGCGGGGGGGCACAATGAGCAGTTCTTC CASSLGAGGHNEQFF
NA TRBJ2-2 TRBV7-3 NA TGTGCCAGCAGCCCCAGGGTGGTCAACACCGGGGAGCTGTTTTTT CASSPRVVNTGELFF
NA TRBJ1-6 TRBV27 TRBD1 TGTGCCAGCAGTTGGACAGGGGGGGTTTCACCCCTCCACTTT CASSWTGGVSPLHF
NA TRBJ2-3 TRBV5-6 NA TGTGCCAGCAGCTTGCTAGCCCCCACAGATACGCAGTATTTT CASSLLAPTDTQYF
once TRBJ1-1 TRBV3-1/TRBV3-2 NA TGCGCCAGCAGAGGACAGAACACTGAAGCTTTCTTT CASRGQNTEAFF
NA TRBJ2-3 TRBV19 NA TGTGCCAGTAGTATACAGGCTGGGGATACGCAGTATTTT CASSIQAGDTQYF